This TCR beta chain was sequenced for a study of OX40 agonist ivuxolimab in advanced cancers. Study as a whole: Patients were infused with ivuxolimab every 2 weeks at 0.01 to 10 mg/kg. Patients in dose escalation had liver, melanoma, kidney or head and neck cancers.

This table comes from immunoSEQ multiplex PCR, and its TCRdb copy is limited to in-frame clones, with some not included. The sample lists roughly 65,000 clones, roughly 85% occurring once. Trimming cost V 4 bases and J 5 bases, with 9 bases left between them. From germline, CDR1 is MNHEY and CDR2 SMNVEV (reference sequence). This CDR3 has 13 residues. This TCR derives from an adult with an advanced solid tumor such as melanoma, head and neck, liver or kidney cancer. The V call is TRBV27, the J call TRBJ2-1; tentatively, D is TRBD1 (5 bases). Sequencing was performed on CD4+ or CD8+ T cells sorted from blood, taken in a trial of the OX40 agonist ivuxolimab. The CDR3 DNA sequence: TGTGCCAGCAGTTCCCAGGGAAACAATGAGCAGTTCTTC. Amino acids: CASSSQGNNEQFF.